A single sample is the source of the 13 T cell receptor beta chains below, sequenced in a study of blood T cell repertoires in COVID-19. Only in-frame clones appear in the TCRdb table, and some are missing; sequencing was by immunoSEQ multiplex PCR. The sample lists approximately 46,000 clones; roughly 85% were seen once. The source material was peripheral blood. The receptors here all came from a human donor in a cohort sampled during active COVID-19.

The chain uses TRBV6-6 and TRBJ1-1; D is perhaps TRBD1 (5 bases). Trimming took 0 bases from V and 4 from J, leaving 12 bases between them. Germline CDR1 MNHNY, CDR2 SVGAGI (reference sequence). The CDR3 has 15 residues. This chain's CDR3 is CASSYSISRGTEAFF. Written as DNA, the CDR3 is TGTGCCAGCAGTTACTCGATTTCAAGGGGCACTGAAGCTTTCTTT.

The chain carries TRBV24-1 and TRBJ2-5, with TRBD1 matching 11 bases. The CDR3 contains 16 residues. Germline V CDR1 and CDR2: KGHDR, SFDVKD. Trimming at V came to 4 bases and at J to 1 base, leaving 4 bases not matched to a gene. The CDR3 loop is CATSEGGTGGQETQYF. In nucleotides, the CDR3 is TGTGCCACCAGTGAGGGGGGGACAGGGGGCCAAGAGACCCAGTACTTC.

The chain links TRBV5-4 to TRBJ2-3; possible D gene TRBD2, 6 bases. This CDR3 region has 12 residues. The V end lost 9 bases, the J end lost 4 bases, and 12 bases lay between the germline ends. Germline CDR1 is SGHNT and CDR2 is YYREEE (reference sequence). The CDR3 sequence: CATMGGPDTQYF. The CDR3 region has the DNA TGTGCCACCATGGGGGGTCCAGATACGCAGTATTTT.

This clone is a singleton in its sample. The chain has TRBV4-1 and TRBJ1-1; D remains ambiguous. The V gene's germline CDR1 is MGHRA and CDR2 YSYEKL. Trimming pared 0 bases from V and 1 base from J, leaving 18 bases between. CDR3 size: 18 residues. The CDR3 nucleotides read TGCGCCAGCAGCCAAGACGATAATCAGCCGCGGCCGAACACTGAAGCTTTCTTT. Its protein product is CASSQDDNQPRPNTEAFF.

V usage is TRBV7-2 and J usage is TRBJ1-6; a possible D gene is TRBD1 (5 bases). Trimming pared 9 bases from V and 5 bases from J, leaving 11 bases between. The germline V gene has CDR1 SGHTA and CDR2 FQGNSA. This CDR3 region has 13 residues. CDR3 sequence (DNA): TGTGCCAGTTGCAGGGATCATAATTCACCCCTCCACTTT. It translates to CASCRDHNSPLHF.

The chain couples TRBV11-3 to TRBJ2-2; TRBD2 might be the D (6 bases). The CDR3 is 15 amino acids. Germline V gene lookup returns CDR1 SGHNT and CDR2 YENEEA. V was shortened by 6 bases and J by 1 base, with 12 bases between the two germline ends. The CDR3 DNA reads TGTGCCAGCAGTCCCCGCGGGGTGAACACCGGGGAGCTGTTTTTT. The encoded protein is CASSPRGVNTGELFF.

This rearrangement joins TRBV27 to TRBJ1-6, with 8 bases lining up with TRBD1. Germline lookup yields CDR1 MNHEY and CDR2 SMNVEV (reference sequence). Losses at the gene ends were 7 bases for V and 10 bases for J; bases not matched to a gene: 9. The CDR3 consists of 14 residues. The CDR3 nucleotides read TGTGCCAGCACCCGGACAGGGCCACCATCACCCCTCCACTTT. It translates to CASTRTGPPSPLHF.

The chain employs TRBV11-3 and TRBJ1-1; D ambiguous. The CDR3 sequence is 13 residues long. Germline loops: CDR1 SGHNT, CDR2 YENEEA. Trimming pared 4 bases from V and 0 bases from J, leaving 6 bases between. The CDR3 protein is CASSSNMNTEAFF. CDR3 nucleotide sequence: TGTGCCAGCAGCTCTAATATGAACACTGAAGCTTTCTTT.

J is TRBJ1-2 and V is TRBV10-3; a possible D gene is TRBD1 (6 bases). V was shortened by 4 bases and J by 3 bases, with 12 bases between the two germline ends. In germline, CDR1 is ENHRY, CDR2 SYGVKD. This CDR3 is 14 amino acids long. CDR3 bases: TGTGCCATCAGTGTACAGGGCTATGACTATGGCTACACCTTC. This encodes CAISVQGYDYGYTF.

In its sample, this clone is medium-sized. The V and J genes are TRBV4-3 and TRBJ1-1; D remains ambiguous. Looked up from germline, CDR1 is LGHNA and CDR2 is YSLEER. CDR3 length: 16 residues. Trimming pared 0 bases from V and 6 bases from J, leaving 17 bases between. CDR3 in amino acids: CASSQDWVPGSPEAFF. The CDR3 DNA reads as TGCGCCAGCAGCCAAGATTGGGTCCCGGGGAGCCCTGAAGCTTTCTTT.

The V call is TRBV14, the J call TRBJ1-1; 8 bases match TRBD1. With 4 bases clipped from V and 9 bases from J, the junction kept 13 bases outside the gene matches. Germline assignment: CDR1 SGHDN and CDR2 FVKESK. This CDR3 comprises 15 residues. The CDR3 DNA reads as TGTGCCAGCAGCCCCCGGACAGGGTTGGTAGTAAAAGCTTTCTTT. It specifies CASSPRTGLVVKAFF.

The rearrangement joins TRBV6-6 to TRBJ1-5; 7 bases fit TRBD1. The CDR3 sequence is 15 residues long. The J segment lost 3 bases and the V segment lost 0 bases, leaving 2 bases of the junction unmatched. Germline CDR1 is MNHNY and CDR2 is SVGAGI (reference sequence). CDR3 protein: CASSYSGQTNQPQHF. CDR3 sequence (DNA): TGTGCCAGCAGTTACTCGGGACAGACCAATCAGCCCCAGCATTTT.

This clone has only one observation. This sequence joins TRBV18 and TRBJ2-6, with 11 bases that match TRBD1. CDR3 size: 17 residues. The V gene end was trimmed by 3 bases and the J gene end by 1 base; junction bases not matched to a gene: 2. Looked up from germline, CDR1 is KGHSH and CDR2 is LQKENI. The CDR3 DNA sequence: TGTGCCAGCTCACCCGGACAGGGGGCGTCTGGGGCCAACGTCCTGACTTTC. It is translated as CASSPGQGASGANVLTF.